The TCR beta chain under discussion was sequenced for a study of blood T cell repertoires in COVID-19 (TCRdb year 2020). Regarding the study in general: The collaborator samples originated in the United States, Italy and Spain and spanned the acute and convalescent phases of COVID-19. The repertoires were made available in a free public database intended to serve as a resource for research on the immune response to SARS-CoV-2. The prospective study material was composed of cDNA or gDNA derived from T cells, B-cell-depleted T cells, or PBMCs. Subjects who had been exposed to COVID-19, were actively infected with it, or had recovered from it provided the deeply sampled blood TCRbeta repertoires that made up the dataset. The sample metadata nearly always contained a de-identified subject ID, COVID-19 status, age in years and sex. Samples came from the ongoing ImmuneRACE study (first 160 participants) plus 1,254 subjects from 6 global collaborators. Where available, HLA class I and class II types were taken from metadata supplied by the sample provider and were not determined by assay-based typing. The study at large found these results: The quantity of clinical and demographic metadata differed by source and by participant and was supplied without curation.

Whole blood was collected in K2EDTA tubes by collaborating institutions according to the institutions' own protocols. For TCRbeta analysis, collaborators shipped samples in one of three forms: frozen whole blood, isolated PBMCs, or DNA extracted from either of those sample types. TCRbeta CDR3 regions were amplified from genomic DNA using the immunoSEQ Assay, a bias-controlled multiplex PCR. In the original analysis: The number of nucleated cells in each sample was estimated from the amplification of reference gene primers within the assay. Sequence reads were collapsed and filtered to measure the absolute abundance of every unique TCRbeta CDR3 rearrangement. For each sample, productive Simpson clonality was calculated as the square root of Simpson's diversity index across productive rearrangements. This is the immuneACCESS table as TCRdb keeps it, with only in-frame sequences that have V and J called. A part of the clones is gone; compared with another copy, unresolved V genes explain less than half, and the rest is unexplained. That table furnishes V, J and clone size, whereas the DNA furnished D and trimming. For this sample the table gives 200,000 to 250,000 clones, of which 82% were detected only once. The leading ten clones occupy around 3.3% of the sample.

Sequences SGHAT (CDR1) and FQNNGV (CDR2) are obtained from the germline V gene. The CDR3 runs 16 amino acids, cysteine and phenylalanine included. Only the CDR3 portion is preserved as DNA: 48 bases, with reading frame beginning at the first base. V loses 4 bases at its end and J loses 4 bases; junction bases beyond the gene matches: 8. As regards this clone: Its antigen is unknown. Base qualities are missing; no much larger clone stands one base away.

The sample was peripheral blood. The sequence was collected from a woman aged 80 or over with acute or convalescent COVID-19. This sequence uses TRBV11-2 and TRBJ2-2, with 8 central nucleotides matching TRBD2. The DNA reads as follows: TGTGCCAGCAGCTCTGGACTAGCTTCCATCACCGGGGAGCTGTTTTTT. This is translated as CASSSGLASITGELFF.